This T cell receptor (beta chain) was observed in a study of graft-versus-host responses after intestinal transplantation. Study at large: Grafts that recipients had were multivisceral, liver-intestinal, or isolated intestinal transplants. The whole recipient group had anti-thymocyte globulin induction followed by tacrolimus and steroids for around 3 years. Whole-study findings and limits: GvH clones surfaced in recipient marrow, some emerging earlier in ileum or blood. Allograft graft-versus-host to host-versus-graft clonal ratios ran high in patients with graft-donor T cell macrochimerism.

A single count supports this clone. Its antigen is unknown. CDR1 is KGHSH, CDR2 LQKENI, per germline. CDR3 length equals 18 residues. V lost 2 bases, J lost 0 bases, and 16 bases lay in between. Repertoires were generated with immunoSEQ multiplex PCR, while TCRdb's copy carries only in-frame clones and drops some. The data show about 47,000 clones, with over 85% seen just once and around 6.3% held by the top ten. The origin of this receptor is a human patient who received an intestinal transplant, so some T cells may come from the graft donor. The specimen was PBMCs, collected 750 to 850 days after a first intestinal transplant, on the day of a second. The genes are TRBV18 and TRBJ2-2, with D possibly matching TRBD2 (6 bases). CDR3 DNA sequence: TGTGCCAGCTCACCAAGGCTGGGGGGAACTCCGAACACCGGGGAGCTGTTTTTT. Translation gives CASSPRLGGTPNTGELFF.